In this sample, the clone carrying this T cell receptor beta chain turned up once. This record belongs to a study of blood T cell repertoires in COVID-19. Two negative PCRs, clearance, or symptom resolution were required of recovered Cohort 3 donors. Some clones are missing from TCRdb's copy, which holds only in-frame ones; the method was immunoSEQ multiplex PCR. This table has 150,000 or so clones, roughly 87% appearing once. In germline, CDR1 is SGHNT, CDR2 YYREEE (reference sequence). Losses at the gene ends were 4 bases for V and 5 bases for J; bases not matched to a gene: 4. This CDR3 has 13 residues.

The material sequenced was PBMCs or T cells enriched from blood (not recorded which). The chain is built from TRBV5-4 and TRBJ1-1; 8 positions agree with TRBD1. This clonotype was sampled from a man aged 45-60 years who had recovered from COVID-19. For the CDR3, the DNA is TGTGCCAGCAGCAAGGACAGGGATACTGAAGCTTTCTTT. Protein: CASSKDRDTEAFF.